This passage covers 21 T cell receptor beta chains from one sample sequenced in a study of long-term antiretroviral therapy in people with HIV. Runs used v3.0 of the immunoSEQ assay and were done at survey level. Generated by immunoSEQ multiplex PCR, the TCRdb table keeps only in-frame clones and is missing some. The table records about 32,000 clones, around 85% of them present only once. Source: unsorted PBMCs, taken roughly 3.5 years after starting antiretroviral therapy. These receptors originate from a man aged 18 to 30 with HIV.

This chain joins TRBV10-3 and TRBJ2-1, with D tentatively TRBD1 or TRBD2 (5 bases each). This CDR3 contains 15 residues. Germline CDR1 ENHRY, CDR2 SYGVKD. The V gene lost 4 bases and the J gene lost 4 bases, with 14 bases spanning the gap. In DNA, the CDR3 is TGTGCCATCAGTGGTGGTCTGGGGGAGTACAATGAGCAGTTCTTC. Protein sequence: CAISGGLGEYNEQFF.

This clone was observed a handful of times. The gene calls are TRBV9 and TRBJ2-7; TRBD1 is a possible D gene (6 bases). CDR1 is SGDLS and CDR2 is YYNGEE in the germline V gene. This CDR3 has 13 residues. V was cut by 1 base and J by 5 bases, with 10 bases left in between. The CDR3 region has the DNA TGTGCCAGCAGCGTAACAACAGGGAACGAGCAGTACTTC. Translated: CASSVTTGNEQYF. The complete variable domain, with remaining parts taken from reference TRBV9 and TRBJ2-7, reads DSGVTQTPKHLITATGQRVTLRCSPRSGDLSVYWYQQSLDQGLQFLIQYYNGEERAKGNILERFSAQQFPDLHSELNLSSLELGDSALYFCASSVTTGNEQYFGPGTRLTVT.

The rearrangement joins TRBV5-6 to TRBJ2-2, with D possibly matching TRBD2 (5 bases). Germline CDR1 SGHDT, CDR2 YYEEEE. This CDR3 has 13 amino acids. Trimming removed 5 bases from V and 7 bases from J, with 12 bases in between. The CDR3 reads CASRRRANGELFF. DNA for the CDR3: TGTGCCAGCAGGAGGCGGGCCAACGGGGAGCTGTTTTTT.

The rearrangement uses TRBV11-2 and TRBJ1-2; D is unresolved. V was shortened by 0 bases and J by 1 base, with 6 bases between the two germline ends. CDR1 is SGHAT, CDR2 FQNNGV, per germline. The length of the CDR3 is 14 residues. The CDR3: CASSLDTINYGYTF. In DNA form, the CDR3 reads TGTGCCAGCAGCTTAGACACTATTAACTATGGCTACACCTTC.

The chain has TRBV27 and TRBJ2-7; 7 bases match TRBD1. CDR3 length equals 17 residues. Unmatched junction bases numbered 15, after V lost 5 bases and J lost 2 bases. The V gene's germline CDR1 is MNHEY and CDR2 SMNVEV (reference sequence). CDR3 sequence: CASSPDPDRPGAYEQYF. In DNA, the CDR3 is TGTGCCAGCAGTCCCGACCCGGACAGGCCTGGGGCCTACGAGCAGTACTTC.

This chain joins TRBV10-1 and TRBJ2-1, with a weak D call TRBD2 (6 bases). The CDR3 contains 15 residues. V was pared by 3 bases and J by 1 base, with 10 bases between. Germline CDR1 reads WNHNN; CDR2 reads SYGVQD (reference sequence). The CDR3 region is CASSERRASYNEQFF. CDR3 nucleotide sequence: TGCGCCAGCAGTGAACGGAGGGCGTCCTACAATGAGCAGTTCTTC.

V usage is TRBV5-4 and J usage is TRBJ1-1; no clear D. The CDR3 contains 13 residues. Trimming shortened V by 4 bases and J by 8 bases, and 15 bases separated the two germline ends. The germline gives CDR1 SGHNT, CDR2 YYREEE (reference sequence). The CDR3 loop reads CASSQQGFGEAFF. In DNA form, the CDR3 reads TGTGCCAGCAGCCAACAAGGGTTCGGGGAAGCTTTCTTT.

This chain joins TRBV11-3 and TRBJ2-6; 10 positions match TRBD2. With 3 bases clipped from V and 2 bases from J, the junction kept 4 bases outside the gene matches. Germline CDR1 SGHNT, CDR2 YENEEA. There are 17 residues in the CDR3. The CDR3 reads CASSLGTSEPGANVLTF. The CDR3 coding sequence is TGTGCCAGCAGCTTGGGGACTAGCGAACCTGGGGCCAACGTCCTGACTTTC.

The genes are TRBV18 and TRBJ2-5; D not resolved. Germline values: CDR1 KGHSH, CDR2 LQKENI. There are 13 residues in the CDR3. Trimming left V 1 base short and J 2 bases short, with 5 bases between. The CDR3 bases are TGTGCCAGCTCACCACGAAATCAAGAGACCCAGTACTTC. Protein sequence: CASSPRNQETQYF.

The chain couples TRBV6-1 to TRBJ2-7, with 9 bases aligning to TRBD2. Losses at the gene ends were 11 bases for V and 6 bases for J; bases not matched to a gene: 11. The CDR3 is 13 residues long. CDR1 and CDR2 from the germline V gene are MNHNS and SASEGT. Written as DNA, the CDR3 is TGTGCCTCCGGGAGTAGCGGGAGAGTCGAGCAGTACTTC. Translation: CASGSSGRVEQYF.

The CDR3 spells CASSLGGGDSYEQYF. DNA of the CDR3: TGCGCCAGCAGCTTGGGGGGGGGCGACTCCTACGAGCAGTACTTC. J is TRBJ2-7 and V is TRBV5-1; a weak D match, TRBD2 (7 bases). CDR1 SGHRS and CDR2 YFSETQ come from the germline V gene. The CDR3 covers 15 residues. The V and J ends lost 0 bases and 0 bases respectively, with 10 bases between them. Full variable domain (outside the CDR3, taken from reference TRBV5-1 and TRBJ2-7): KAGVTQTPRYLIKTRGQQVTLSCSPISGHRSVSWYQQTPGQGLQFLFEYFSETQRNKGNFPGRFSGRQFSNSRSEMNVSTLELGDSALYLCASSLGGGDSYEQYFGPGTRLTVT.

The chain joins TRBV2 to TRBJ2-1, with unresolved D. The CDR3 sequence is 12 residues long. In germline, CDR1 is SNHLY, CDR2 FYNNEI. V lost 7 bases and J 10 bases, leaving 14 bases between the germline ends. CDR3 amino acids: CASNNPPEEQFF. CDR3 nucleotide sequence: TGTGCCAGCAACAACCCCCCAGAGGAGCAGTTCTTC.

This chain uses TRBV6-1 with TRBJ1-1, with D possibly matching TRBD1 (5 bases). The CDR3 runs to 12 residues. The V gene's germline CDR1 is MNHNS and CDR2 SASEGT. V lost 10 bases and J 3 bases, leaving 12 bases between the germline ends. The CDR3: CATGRQHTEAFF. CDR3 sequence (DNA): TGTGCCACCGGAAGACAGCACACTGAAGCTTTCTTT.

The chain links TRBV11-2 to TRBJ2-4; 8 bases map to TRBD1. V gave up 5 bases and J gave up 12 bases; unmatched junction bases: 12. This CDR3 contains 14 residues. Germline V gene data show CDR1 as SGHAT and CDR2 as FQNNGV. The CDR3 sequence is CASSHLRDRGNQYF. The CDR3 nucleotides are TGTGCCAGCAGCCATTTAAGAGACAGGGGAAATCAGTACTTC.

DNA of the CDR3: TGTGCCAGCAGCGCGGGACTATTCGTGGTAGGAGGCTACACCTTC. This translates into CASSAGLFVVGGYTF. V is TRBV7-8 and J is TRBJ1-2; the D gene is possibly TRBD1 (5 bases). V was clipped by 5 bases and J by 8 bases, with 21 bases between them. The CDR3 spans 15 residues. The germline gives CDR1 SGHVS, CDR2 FQNEAQ.

The genes are TRBV27 and TRBJ2-1; D is tentatively TRBD1 or TRBD2 (5 bases each). This CDR3 has 20 amino acids. Trimming cost V 5 bases and J 7 bases, with 33 bases left between them. CDR1 and CDR2 from the germline V gene are MNHEY and SMNVEV (reference sequence). The CDR3 spells CASSQGRFAGDPYSGNEQFF. The DNA for the CDR3 is TGTGCCAGCAGTCAGGGCCGTTTTGCGGGCGATCCTTATTCCGGGAATGAGCAGTTCTTC.

The chain combines TRBV19 with TRBJ2-7; D is tentatively TRBD1 or TRBD2 (5 bases each). The CDR3 extends over 14 amino acids. Germline CDR1 LNHDA, CDR2 SQIVND (reference sequence). The V end was cut by 6 bases, the J end by 3 bases, with 15 bases between. CDR3 region: CASSNPGANYEQYF. CDR3 nucleotide sequence: TGTGCCAGTAGCAACCCCGGGGCGAACTACGAGCAGTACTTC.

The chain has TRBV5-1 and TRBJ1-4; D gene ambiguous. V shed 4 bases and J shed 9 bases, with 19 bases lying between them. Germline V gene data show CDR1 as SGHRS and CDR2 as YFSETQ. The CDR3 consists of 15 residues. The CDR3 region has the DNA TGCGCCAGCAGCGTAGAACCAGGTCGTCGCCAAAAACTGTTTTTT. Translation gives CASSVEPGRRQKLFF. The full variable domain, its missing parts supplied by reference TRBV5-1 and TRBJ1-4, is KAGVTQTPRYLIKTRGQQVTLSCSPISGHRSVSWYQQTPGQGLQFLFEYFSETQRNKGNFPGRFSGRQFSNSRSEMNVSTLELGDSALYLCASSVEPGRRQKLFFGSGTQLSVL.

The chain links TRBV7-2 to TRBJ1-1; no reliable D call. In germline, CDR1 is SGHTA, CDR2 FQGNSA. This CDR3 has 14 residues. Trimming left V 5 bases short and J 3 bases short, with 13 bases between. The CDR3 sequence: CASSQGRSHTEAFF. The DNA of the CDR3 is TGTGCCAGCAGCCAAGGGAGGAGTCACACTGAAGCTTTCTTT.

This clone was observed a single time. The chain joins TRBV5-6 to TRBJ1-1, with D hard to call. Deletions cut 3 bases from V and 1 base from J, with 13 bases between. This CDR3 region has 15 residues. CDR1 and CDR2 from the germline V gene are SGHDT and YYEEEE. The CDR3 protein is CASSSRRLGNTEAFF. In DNA, the CDR3 is TGTGCCAGCAGCTCCCGGAGGCTAGGGAACACTGAAGCTTTCTTT.

The chain combines TRBV7-2 with TRBJ2-7; D possibly corresponds to TRBD1 (6 bases). V lost 5 bases to trimming and J lost 4 bases, with 15 bases between them. Germline V gives CDR1 SGHTA, CDR2 FQGNSA. The CDR3 runs to 14 residues. The CDR3 DNA is TGTGCCAGCAGCCCCGACAGGTCCAGGTACGAGCAGTACTTC. Amino acid sequence: CASSPDRSRYEQYF.